This T cell receptor beta chain was sequenced during a study of T cell responses to AZD1222 COVID-19 vaccine (dated by TCRdb to the early 2020s). Background on the whole study: AZD1222 recipients with second doses at about 4 weeks or about 12 weeks were pooled, because spike-specific TCR depth and breadth did not differ between schedules. A total of just over 230 trial participants underwent TCR sequencing, of whom about 210 had received two doses of AZD1222 and approximately 25 had received two doses of the MenACWY control vaccine. Enrollment into the trials was organized by age into subgroups of 18-55, 56-69 and 70-plus years, and those subgroups contained about 160, 30 and 59 TCR-sequenced participants, respectively.

This specimen's time point label, per the study, means: baseline before first vaccination. Samples from vaccinated people were obtained from the UK trials COV001 and COV002, which included a single-blind randomized controlled phase 2/3 trial of AZD1222 (ChAdOx1 nCoV-19) in healthy adults. For TCRbeta chain sequencing, PBMC samples were collected from trial participants at day 0 and at day 28 after the second dose. Study-level results and caveats: The whole spike protein was spanned by vaccine-associated CD4 TCRs, and dominant responses were seen in regions 160-218 and 743-854. Because no day 14 peak-response samples were available, repertoires were characterized only after the peak T cell response. Conclusions about previously exposed vaccinees are limited, since just six or seven AZD1222 recipients were seropositive for SARS-CoV-2 at baseline. A significant rise in spike-specific TCR breadth and depth was observed after two AZD1222 doses relative to day 0 and relative to MenACWY recipients. Reportedly, almost half of the unique spike-specific TCRs recognized epitopes lying outside the regions that are mutated in the B.1.351 and B.1.1.7 variants. Participants were mostly white British and included more females than males, and it was suggested by the authors that clonal diversity may have been underestimated. In the small 56-69-year group, the increase in depth fell short of significance, most likely because of low power.

A word on this clone: Its antigen has not been determined. No much larger clonotype is one base removed from it; base qualities were not supplied.

The CDR3 regions of human TCRbeta chains were analyzed by immunosequencing. Turning to the authors' computational methods: TCRs in the repertoires were matched against a reference library of SARS-CoV-2-specific TCRs that had been generated with the MIRA antigen-specificity platform. Breadth was defined as the fraction of unique TCRs that were SARS-CoV-2-associated. Depth was defined as the fraction of total T cells that were SARS-CoV-2-associated. Using the MIRA data, each spike-specific TCR was mapped to the spike region that the TCR reacts to and placed in a CD4 or CD8 class. Log10-transformed breadth and depth values were compared by one-way ANOVA with Sidak's multiple comparisons tests. TCRdb retrieved this table from immuneACCESS and kept in-frame rearrangements only. Not all clones are present; in checked studies, unresolved V genes account for under half, and no reason is known for the remainder. From that table come the V and J calls and clone size; the DNA was used to work out D and trimming. In all, the sample holds roughly 150,000 clones, and roughly 90% of those were seen once. The biggest ten clones account for more than 3.5% of the sample.

The TCR sequence derives from an adult in good health. The source was peripheral blood, collected on day 0 of AZD1222 vaccination.

DNA sequence: TGTGCCTGGGCAGGGGGAAGCGATGAGCAGTTCTTC. This yields the protein CAWAGGSDEQFF. The sequence joins TRBV30 to TRBJ2-1; 7 bases in the middle match TRBD1. The CDR3 measures 12 amino acids from cysteine to phenylalanine. The retained sequence is limited to the CDR3, 36 bases, with the frame set at the first base. CDR1 is given as GTSNPN and CDR2 as SVGIG, both from the germline V gene (reference sequence). Unmatched junction bases come to 6, with V trimmed by 5 bases and J by 8 bases.